This entry is about one T cell receptor (beta chain). Here immunoSEQ multiplex PCR was the method, and the copy in TCRdb shows in-frame clones only, minus some. The table has over 85,000 clones, 70% to 90% seen once. J gave up 2 bases and V 4 bases, and 2 bases lay outside the gene matches. The length of the CDR3 is 15 residues. In germline, CDR1 is KGHSH, CDR2 LQKENI. The data derive from a study of blood T cell repertoires in COVID-19. Study-level information: The United States, Italy and Spain provided the acute and convalescent COVID-19 samples. Nucleic acid was either cDNA or gDNA, and it came from T cells, B-cell-depleted T cells, or PBMCs.

The sequence was collected from a man in his forties or fifties with acute or convalescent COVID-19. The sample was peripheral blood. The chain employs TRBV18 and TRBJ1-5; TRBD1 matches at 10 bases. CDR3 DNA: TGTGCCAGCTCACGAGGGACAGGGGGCAATCAGCCCCAGCATTTT. This encodes CASSRGTGGNQPQHF. The entire variable domain, with the rest obtained from reference TRBV18 and TRBJ1-5, is as follows: NAGVMQNPRHLVRRRGQEARLRCSPMKGHSHVYWYRQLPEEGLKFMVYLQKENIIDESGMPKERFSAEFPKEGPSILRIQQVVRGDSAAYFCASSRGTGGNQPQHFGDGTRLSIL.